This T cell receptor beta chain was sequenced during a study of technical replicates of blood from a handful of donors. The data were produced by immunoSEQ multiplex PCR, yet TCRdb's version contains in-frame clones alone and is incomplete. The table has about 84,000 clones, roughly 98% seen once. Germline V gives CDR1 SGHNT, CDR2 YYREEE (reference sequence). This CDR3 contains 15 residues. V was clipped by 1 base and J by 3 bases, with 12 bases between them. The sequencing input was T cells isolated from PBMCs. The clonotype was recovered from a human donor in good health. J is TRBJ2-3 and V is TRBV5-4, with a weak D call TRBD1 (5 bases). CDR3 amino acids: CASSLPGALTDTQYF. CDR3 nucleotide sequence: TGTGCCAGCAGCTTGCCTGGGGCTCTAACAGATACGCAGTATTTT.